One T cell receptor (beta chain) is described in this entry. Its antigen is unidentified. This sample is part of a study of cytomegalovirus exposure and HLA in healthy donors. Study-wide findings and caveats: Later genetic work tied a missense DCLRE1C variant to beta-chain V and J trimming. In an earlier analysis, most TCR beta V segments were productive about 87% or about 30% of the time.

PCR primers comprised 60 Vbeta and 13 Jbeta primers. Clones were read by immunoSEQ multiplex PCR, and TCRdb kept only the in-frame ones, dropping some. The table records roughly 170,000 clones, about 80% of them present only once. CDR3 size: 15 residues. V was clipped by 3 bases and J by 0 bases; unmatched bases: 3. Germline lookup yields CDR1 KGHSH and CDR2 LQKENI. The genes are TRBV18 and TRBJ2-7; 9 bases fit TRBD1. This TCR was recovered from a man aged 25 to 45 in good health and CMV-seronegative. The sample taken for sequencing was PBMCs. The CDR3: CASSPAQGASYEQYF. In DNA form, the CDR3 reads TGTGCCAGCTCACCCGCACAGGGGGCCTCCTACGAGCAGTACTTC.